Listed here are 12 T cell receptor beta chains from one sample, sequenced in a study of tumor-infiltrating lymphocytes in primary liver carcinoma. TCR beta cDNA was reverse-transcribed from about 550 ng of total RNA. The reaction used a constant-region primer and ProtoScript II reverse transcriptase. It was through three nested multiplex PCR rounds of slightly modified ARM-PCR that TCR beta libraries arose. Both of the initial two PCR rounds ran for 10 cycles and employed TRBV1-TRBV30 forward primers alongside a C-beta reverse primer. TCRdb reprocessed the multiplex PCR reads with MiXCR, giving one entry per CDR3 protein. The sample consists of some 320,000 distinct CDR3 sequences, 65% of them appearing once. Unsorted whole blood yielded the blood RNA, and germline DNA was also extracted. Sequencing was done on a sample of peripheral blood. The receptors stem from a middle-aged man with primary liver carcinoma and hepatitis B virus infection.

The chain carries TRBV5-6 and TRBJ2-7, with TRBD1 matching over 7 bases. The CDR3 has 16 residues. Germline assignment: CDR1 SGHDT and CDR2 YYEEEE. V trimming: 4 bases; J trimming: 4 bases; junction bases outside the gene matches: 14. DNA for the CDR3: TGTGCCAGCAGCGTGGCTTTAGGGACAGCCACATACGAGCAGTACTTC. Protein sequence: CASSVALGTATYEQYF.

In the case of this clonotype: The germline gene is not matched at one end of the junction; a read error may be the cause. CDR3 protein: CASRFGRRGSYDYTF. The CDR3 nucleotides read TGTGCCAGCAGATTTGGCAGGAGGGGTTCCTATGACTACACCTTC. The chain employs TRBV12-3 or TRBV12-4 and TRBJ1-2, with D perhaps matching TRBD1 (5 bases). The CDR3 covers 15 residues.

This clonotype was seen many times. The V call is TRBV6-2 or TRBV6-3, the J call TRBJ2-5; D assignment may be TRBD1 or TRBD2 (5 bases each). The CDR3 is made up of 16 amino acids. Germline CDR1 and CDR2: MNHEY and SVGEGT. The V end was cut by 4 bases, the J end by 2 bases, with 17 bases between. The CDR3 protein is CASSSTTRDPQETQYF. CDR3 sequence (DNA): TGTGCCAGCAGTTCAACTACCCGGGACCCTCAAGAGACCCAGTACTTC.

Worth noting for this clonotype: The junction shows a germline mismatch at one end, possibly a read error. In nucleotides, the CDR3 is TGCAGCGTTTCCCAGGACTCCTACAATGTGCAGTTCTTC. Translation: CSVSQDSYNVQFF. The chain employs TRBV29-1 and TRBJ2-1, with D possibly matching TRBD2 (5 bases). This CDR3 has 13 residues. CDR1 SQVTM and CDR2 ANQGSEA come from the germline V gene.

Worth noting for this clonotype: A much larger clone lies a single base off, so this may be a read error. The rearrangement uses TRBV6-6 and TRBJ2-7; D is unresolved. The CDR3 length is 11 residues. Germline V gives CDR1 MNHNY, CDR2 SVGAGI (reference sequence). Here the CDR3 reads CASSSYYEHYF. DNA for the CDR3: TGTGCCAGCAGCAGCTACTACGAGCACTACTTC.

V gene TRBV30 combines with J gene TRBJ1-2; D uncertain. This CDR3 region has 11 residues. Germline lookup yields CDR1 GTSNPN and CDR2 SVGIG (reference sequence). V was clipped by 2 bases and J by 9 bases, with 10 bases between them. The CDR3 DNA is TGTGCCTGGAGTCCCATAGTCAGCTACACCTTC. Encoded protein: CAWSPIVSYTF. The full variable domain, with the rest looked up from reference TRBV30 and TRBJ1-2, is SQTIHQWPATLVQPVGSPLSLECTVEGTSNPNLYWYRQAAGRGLQLLFYSVGIGQISSEVPQNLSASRPQDRQFILSSKKLLLSDSGFYLCAWSPIVSYTFGSGTRLTVV.

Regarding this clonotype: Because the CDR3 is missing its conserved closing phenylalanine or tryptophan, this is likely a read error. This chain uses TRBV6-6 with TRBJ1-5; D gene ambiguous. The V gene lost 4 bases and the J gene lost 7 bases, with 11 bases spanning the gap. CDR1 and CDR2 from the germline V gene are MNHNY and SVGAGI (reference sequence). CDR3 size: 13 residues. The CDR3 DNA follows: TGTGCCAGCAGTTCCCAAGGCGTCCAGCCCCAGCATCTT. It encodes CASSSQGVQPQHL.

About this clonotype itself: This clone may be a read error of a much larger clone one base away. The CDR3 region has the DNA TGCGCCAGGAGCCAAGATCCAGATACGCAGTATTTT. Translated, it gives CARSQDPDTQYF. V and J are TRBV4-1 and TRBJ2-3; no clear D. Germline CDR1 is MGHRA and CDR2 is YSYEKL. The CDR3 is made up of 12 amino acids.

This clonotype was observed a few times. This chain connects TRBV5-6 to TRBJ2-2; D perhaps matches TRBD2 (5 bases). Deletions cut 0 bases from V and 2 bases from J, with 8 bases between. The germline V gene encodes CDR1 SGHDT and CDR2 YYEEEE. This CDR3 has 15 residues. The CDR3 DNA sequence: TGTGCCAGCAGCTTGGTGGACTCTAACACCGGGGAGCTGTTTTTT. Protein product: CASSLVDSNTGELFF.

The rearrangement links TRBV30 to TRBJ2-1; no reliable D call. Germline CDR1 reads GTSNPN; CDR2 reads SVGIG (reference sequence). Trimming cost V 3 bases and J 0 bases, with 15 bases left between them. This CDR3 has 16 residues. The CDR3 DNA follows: TGTGCCTGGAGCCAAAGACTCTCCGTCTCCTACAATGAGCAGTTCTTC. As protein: CAWSQRLSVSYNEQFF.

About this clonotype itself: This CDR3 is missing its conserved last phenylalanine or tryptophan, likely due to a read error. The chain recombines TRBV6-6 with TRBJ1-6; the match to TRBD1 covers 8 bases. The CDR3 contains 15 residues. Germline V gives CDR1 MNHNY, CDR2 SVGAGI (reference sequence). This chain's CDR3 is CASSYSTGESSPLHL. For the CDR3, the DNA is TGTGCGAGCAGTTACTCGACAGGGGAAAGTTCACCCCTCCACCTT.

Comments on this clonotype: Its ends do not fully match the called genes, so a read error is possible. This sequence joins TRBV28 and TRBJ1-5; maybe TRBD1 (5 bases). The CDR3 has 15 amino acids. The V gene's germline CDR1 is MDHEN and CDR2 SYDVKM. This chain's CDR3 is CASRGLFIGNRPQHF. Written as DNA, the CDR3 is TGTGCCTCCCGGGGACTATTTATCGGCAATCGGCCCCAGCATTTT.